This T cell receptor beta chain emerged from a study of blood T cells in healthy people across ages. In this sample, this clonotype turned up a few times. Its antigen is still unknown. Notes on the study in general: The long-lived group displayed more naive CD4+ cells, plus higher diversity, than the aged donors did. PBMC samples, being unsorted, prevented any conclusive comparison of naive and antigen-experienced cells. TCR beta diversity was tightly associated with the proportion of naive T cells.

V lost 2 bases to trimming and J lost 5 bases, with 9 bases between them. The CDR3 contains 13 residues. Looked up from germline, CDR1 is DFQATT and CDR2 is SNEGSKA (reference sequence). Sample-barcoded 5' priming and a J-beta primer mix drove a second PCR of roughly 6 to 12 cycles. Each sample provided no less than 3 million CDR3-containing paired-end reads. MiXCR, run by TCRdb on the 5' RACE reads, gives a single entry per CDR3 protein. The profile shows around 850,000 distinct CDR3 sequences, around 36% of them singletons. The specimen sequenced was blood. The rearrangement links TRBV20-1 to TRBJ2-2, with a possible D match to TRBD1 (6 bases). This sequence originates from a man aged 18 to 30 in good health. CDR3 DNA: TGCAGTGCTAGAAACAGGGTAACCGGGGAGCTGTTTTTT. It specifies CSARNRVTGELFF.